Listed here are 18 T cell receptor beta chains from one sample, sequenced in a study of blood T cell repertoires in COVID-19. Measured with immunoSEQ multiplex PCR; TCRdb has only the in-frame clones, and not every one. Seen here are nearly 95,000 clones, around four fifths observed once, and the top ten hold roughly 15%. Sequencing input: peripheral blood. The receptor set was obtained from a human donor in a cohort sampled during active COVID-19.

The chain uses TRBV10-2 and TRBJ1-4; 7 bases are shared with TRBD1. V lost 6 bases and J lost 7; bases outside the gene matches: 11. CDR1 and CDR2 from the germline V gene are WSHSY and SAAADI. The CDR3 runs 15 residues. This CDR3 reads CASSPRDRNPEKLFF. For the CDR3, the DNA is TGCGCCAGCAGCCCCCGGGACAGAAATCCTGAAAAACTGTTTTTT.

This chain joins TRBV6-5 and TRBJ1-2, with TRBD1 matching 9 bases. This CDR3 is 14 amino acids long. CDR1 and CDR2 from the germline V gene are MNHEY and SVGAGI. Losses at the gene ends were 2 bases for V and 8 bases for J; bases not matched to a gene: 6. The CDR3 protein is CASSYTGQGSGYTF. The CDR3 DNA sequence: TGTGCCAGCAGTTACACGGGACAGGGATCAGGCTACACCTTC.

This sequence joins TRBV6-1 and TRBJ2-1; a possible D gene is TRBD2 (5 bases). Trimming shortened V by 4 bases and J by 0 bases, and 13 bases separated the two germline ends. Germline V gene data show CDR1 as MNHNS and CDR2 as SASEGT. The CDR3 extends over 16 amino acids. This chain's CDR3 is CASSVRGFSSYNEQFF. The CDR3 DNA follows: TGTGCCAGCAGTGTCCGGGGATTTAGCTCCTACAATGAGCAGTTCTTC.

This clone was detected only once. CDR3 in amino acids: CASGTGGDSYEQYF. CDR3 nucleotides: TGTGCCTCGGGGACAGGAGGAGACTCCTACGAGCAGTACTTC. V usage is TRBV10-3 and J usage is TRBJ2-7; TRBD1 agrees at 8 bases. V dropped 11 bases and J dropped 0; count of bases not matched to a gene: 9. Germline V lookup: CDR1 ENHRY, CDR2 SYGVKD. The length of the CDR3 is 14 residues.

CDR3 in amino acids: CASSSGSYEQYF. In DNA, the CDR3 is TGTGCCAGCAGCTCAGGGTCCTACGAGCAGTACTTC. V usage is TRBV5-6 and J usage is TRBJ2-7; possible D gene TRBD1, 5 bases. Germline V gene lookup returns CDR1 SGHDT and CDR2 YYEEEE. The V end was cut by 3 bases, the J end by 1 base, with 5 bases between. The length of the CDR3 is 12 residues.

V is TRBV19 and J is TRBJ1-1; D unclear. Germline-derived CDR1 and CDR2 are LNHDA and SQIVND (reference sequence). V lost 7 bases to trimming and J lost 0 bases, with 3 bases between them. CDR3 length: 11 residues. DNA for the CDR3: TGTGCCAGTACGGTGAACACTGAAGCTTTCTTT. This translates into CASTVNTEAFF. The entire variable domain, with the rest obtained from reference TRBV19 and TRBJ1-1, is as follows: DGGITQSPKYLFRKEGQNVTLSCEQNLNHDAMYWYRQDPGQGLRLIYYSQIVNDFQKGDIAEGYSVSREKKESFPLTVTSAQKNPTAFYLCASTVNTEAFFGQGTRLTVV.

The chain couples TRBV14 to TRBJ2-6, with 9 bases aligning to TRBD1. Germline V gene lookup returns CDR1 SGHDN and CDR2 FVKESK. V dropped 10 bases and J dropped 4; count of bases not matched to a gene: 8. The CDR3 is made up of 15 amino acids. CDR3 amino acids: CAIRDRVSGANVLTF. The CDR3 DNA follows: TGTGCCATACGGGACAGGGTCTCCGGGGCCAACGTCCTGACTTTC.

The genes are TRBV3-1 (or the pseudogene TRBV3-2) and TRBJ2-1; D perhaps matches TRBD2 (5 bases). With 1 base removed from V and 10 bases from J, the gap between germline ends came to 11 bases. The germline gives CDR1 LGHDT, CDR2 YNNKEL (reference sequence). The CDR3 length is 13 residues. The CDR3 spells CASSQGGVGEQFF. DNA of the CDR3: TGTGCCAGCAGCCAAGGGGGAGTTGGCGAGCAGTTCTTC.

This clone was found a few times. The chain uses TRBV5-1 and TRBJ2-2; D possibly corresponds to TRBD2 (6 bases). Trimming cost V 3 bases and J 1 base, with 13 bases left between them. The V gene's germline CDR1 is SGHRS and CDR2 YFSETQ. The CDR3 sequence is 16 residues long. CDR3 sequence reads: CASSYNGGKNTGELFF. CDR3 sequence (DNA): TGCGCCAGCAGCTACAACGGCGGGAAGAACACCGGGGAGCTGTTTTTT.

This clone was seen a single time. The chain recombines TRBV3-1 (or the pseudogene TRBV3-2) with TRBJ2-1; the D is unclear. Trimming removed 1 base from V and 6 bases from J, with 7 bases in between. CDR3 length: 13 residues. Germline lookup yields CDR1 LGHDT and CDR2 YNNKEL (reference sequence). CDR3 sequence: CASSQGRRNEQFF. In DNA, the CDR3 is TGTGCCAGCAGCCAAGGCAGGCGCAATGAGCAGTTCTTC.

The CDR3 DNA reads as TGCAGTGCTAGCCCCATCAATGAGCAGTTCTTC. Translated, it gives CSASPINEQFF. This chain joins TRBV20-1 and TRBJ2-1; D gene ambiguous. V lost 3 bases and J lost 6, with 6 bases in between. Germline V CDR1 and CDR2: DFQATT, SNEGSKA (reference sequence). This CDR3 region has 11 residues.

The V and J genes are TRBV5-8 and TRBJ1-2, with D unclear. The CDR3 sequence is 11 residues long. CDR1 is SGHTS, CDR2 YDEGEE, per germline. V was trimmed by 4 bases and J by 7 bases, leaving 8 bases between them. The CDR3 DNA reads TGTGCCAGCAGCCTAGGAAGTGGCTACACCTTC. Protein: CASSLGSGYTF.

This clone is a singleton in its sample. The genes are TRBV4-2 and TRBJ2-7, with 7 bases matching TRBD1. Germline V gives CDR1 LGHNA, CDR2 YNFKEQ. CDR3 size: 14 residues. With 4 bases clipped from V and 1 base from J, the junction kept 4 bases outside the gene matches. For the CDR3, the DNA is TGTGCCAGCAGCCGGGGGACAGATTCCTACGAGCAGTACTTC. Encoded protein: CASSRGTDSYEQYF.

V and J are TRBV7-8 and TRBJ2-7; a possible D gene is TRBD1 (6 bases). Trimming cost V 2 bases and J 1 base, with 12 bases left between them. Germline V gene data show CDR1 as SGHVS and CDR2 as FQNEAQ. The CDR3 covers 15 residues. CDR3 in amino acids: CASSLSRTVSYEQYF. The DNA of the CDR3 is TGTGCCAGCAGCTTAAGTCGGACAGTATCCTACGAGCAGTACTTC. The full variable domain, with the rest looked up from reference TRBV7-8 and TRBJ2-7, is GAGVSQSPRYKVAKRGQDVALRCDPISGHVSLFWYQQALGQGPEFLTYFQNEAQLDKSGLPSDRFFAERPEGSVSTLKIQRTQQEDSAVYLCASSLSRTVSYEQYFGPGTRLTVT.

The chain couples TRBV2 to TRBJ1-6; the D gene is possibly TRBD1 (5 bases). Trimming removed 7 bases from V and 0 bases from J, with 13 bases in between. This CDR3 spans 16 amino acids. Germline V gene lookup returns CDR1 SNHLY and CDR2 FYNNEI. The CDR3: CASTPRADSYNSPLHF. The CDR3 nucleotides read TGTGCCAGCACTCCCAGGGCAGACTCCTATAATTCACCCCTCCACTTT.

This clone was picked up one time. The rearrangement joins TRBV14 to TRBJ2-3, with TRBD1 as a possible D gene (5 bases). Germline values: CDR1 SGHDN, CDR2 FVKESK. The length of the CDR3 is 14 residues. V was cut by 8 bases and J by 2 bases, with 14 bases left in between. CDR3 sequence (DNA): TGTGCCAGCGGAGTAGGGGTTTCCACAGATACGCAGTATTTT. As protein: CASGVGVSTDTQYF.

The chain recombines TRBV5-1 with TRBJ2-3; 13 bases fit TRBD2. The CDR3 covers 16 residues. The V segment lost 2 bases and the J segment 5 bases; nucleotides outside the gene matches: 5. Germline lookup yields CDR1 SGHRS and CDR2 YFSETQ. The CDR3: CASSLGLAGALDTQYF. CDR3 nucleotides: TGCGCCAGCAGCTTAGGACTAGCGGGAGCCCTAGATACGCAGTATTTT.

The V and J genes are TRBV18 and TRBJ2-2; tentatively, D is TRBD2 (6 bases). The CDR3 consists of 18 residues. The germline V and J ends were trimmed by 3 bases and 5 bases, with 22 bases remaining between them. In germline, CDR1 is KGHSH, CDR2 LQKENI. The CDR3 region has the DNA TGTGCCAGCTCACCCCCCCTCTCCGGGAGAGGGGTAACCGGGGAGCTGTTTTTT. Its translation is CASSPPLSGRGVTGELFF.